Listed below are T cell receptor beta chains from one sample, sequenced in a study of Tregs in tolerant kidney transplant recipients. Some clones are missing from TCRdb's copy, which holds only in-frame ones; the method was immunoSEQ multiplex PCR. The table lists 200,000 to 300,000 clones, around 81% of them singletons. Sequencing was performed on CD4+ T cells from blood. The receptors stem from a human donor in good health. CDR3s include the opening cysteine and the closing phenylalanine or tryptophan. D genes are given only for firm matches. Size tells how often a clone was seen (once, few, many) or the class of an expanded clone, and some rows leave it out.

D gene,V gene,clone size,J gene,CDR3 length,CDR3 DNA,CDR3 protein
TRBD1,TRBV4-1,NA,TRBJ2-4,18,TGCGCCAGCAGCCAACAAATGGACAGGGATATAGCCAAAAACATTCAGTACTTC,CASSQQMDRDIAKNIQYF
NA,TRBV18,NA,TRBJ2-3,15,TGTGCCAGCTTTGAGCGGGCAACCCCCACAGATACGCAGTATTTT,CASFERATPTDTQYF
NA,TRBV19,NA,TRBJ2-7,15,TGTGCCAGTAGTCCCTCAGGGTTAGTCACCTACGAGCAGTACTTC,CASSPSGLVTYEQYF
NA,TRBV7-3,NA,TRBJ2-2,15,TGTGCCAGCAGCTTGGCCCGGGGACTTACCGGGGAGCTGTTTTTT,CASSLARGLTGELFF
NA,TRBV5-8,NA,TRBJ2-3,14,TGTGCCAGCAGCTCCGGGGCGCTTACAGATACGCAGTATTTT,CASSSGALTDTQYF
NA,TRBV30,NA,TRBJ1-4,15,TGTGCCTGGGGGGGGCGTGAACAGGGATGGGAAAAACTGTTTTTT,CAWGGREQGWEKLFF
TRBD2,TRBV29-1,NA,TRBJ2-7,14,TGCAGCGTCCTGGGGGGCGGGAGGGGCTACGAGCAGTACTTC,CSVLGGGRGYEQYF
TRBD2,TRBV10-2,NA,TRBJ2-3,16,TGCGCCAGCAGGGGTAGCGGGAGGGCCGTTGGAGATACGCAGTATTTT,CASRGSGRAVGDTQYF
NA,TRBV18,NA,TRBJ1-1,14,TGTGCCAGCTCACCATTGACACGGAACACTGAAGCTTTCTTT,CASSPLTRNTEAFF
TRBD1,TRBV29-1,NA,TRBJ2-2,16,TGCAGCGTTGAATTTCCCGGGACAGGGGACACCGGGGAGCTGTTTTTT,CSVEFPGTGDTGELFF
NA,TRBV6-1,NA,TRBJ1-1,13,TGTGCCAGCATACAGGGCCCGAACACTGAAGCTTTCTTT,CASIQGPNTEAFF
TRBD2,TRBV4-1,few,TRBJ2-1,16,TGCGCCAGCAGCCAGCCCGGACTAGCGGGAAAATATGAGCAGTTCTTC,CASSQPGLAGKYEQFF
NA,TRBV29-1,NA,TRBJ1-1,12,TGCAGCGTTTTGGGCGGACTCACCGAAGCTTTCTTT,CSVLGGLTEAFF
NA,TRBV18,NA,TRBJ1-6,14,TGTGCCAGCTCACCGACAGGCGGACTTTCACCCCTCCACTTT,CASSPTGGLSPLHF
NA,TRBV18,NA,TRBJ2-2,16,TGTGCCAGCTCACCACCCTCGAGACCCGATACCGGGGAGCTGTTTTTT,CASSPPSRPDTGELFF
TRBD2,TRBV4-1,NA,TRBJ2-3,13,TGCGCCAGCAGCCATATACTAGCGGGGGGGCGGTATTTT,CASSHILAGGRYF
TRBD1,TRBV18,NA,TRBJ2-2,15,TGTGCCAGCTCACCACAAGCAGGGGGCACCGGGGAGCTGTTTTTT,CASSPQAGGTGELFF
NA,TRBV12-5,NA,TRBJ2-1,17,TGTGCTAGTGGTTTGGTAAGGGTGGCGGCTAGTTACAATGAGCAGTTCTTC,CASGLVRVAASYNEQFF
NA,TRBV10-3,NA,TRBJ2-7,13,TGTGCCATCAGTGAGTCGGCCACCTACGAGCAGTACTTC,CAISESATYEQYF
TRBD1,TRBV5-1,NA,TRBJ2-1,15,TGCGCCAGCAGCTTGGACCAAAACAGGGGCAATGAGCAGTTCTTC,CASSLDQNRGNEQFF
TRBD1,TRBV5-1,NA,TRBJ2-3,14,TGCGCCAGCAGGGGTACCAGGGGGCGGGATACGCAGTATTTT,CASRGTRGRDTQYF
TRBD1,TRBV5-1,once,TRBJ2-5,16,TGCGCCAGCAGCGCCGGGACAGGGGCCTGGGAAGAGACCCAGTACTTC,CASSAGTGAWEETQYF
NA,TRBV7-9,NA,TRBJ1-6,16,TGTGCCACAGCGCCTGGGGGCTCCTCCTATAATTCACCCCTCCACTTT,CATAPGGSSYNSPLHF
NA,TRBV7-8,NA,TRBJ1-6,15,TGTGCCAGCAGGAACTCCGGGGGGTATAATTCACCCCTCCACTTT,CASRNSGGYNSPLHF
NA,TRBV6-1,NA,TRBJ1-6,15,TGTGCCAGCAGTGAAGCGGAGATCCCGTATTCACCCCTCCACTTT,CASSEAEIPYSPLHF
NA,TRBV5-1,NA,TRBJ2-3,16,TGCGCCAGCATACCCTCGGCAGGGCCCCTCACAGATACGCAGTATTTT,CASIPSAGPLTDTQYF
TRBD1,TRBV2,NA,TRBJ1-1,12,TGTGCCAGTCTGACAGGGCCCACTGAAGCTTTCTTT,CASLTGPTEAFF
TRBD2,TRBV5-5,NA,TRBJ2-4,16,TGTGCCAGCAGCGCCCGGGGGACTAGCGGCCAAAACATTCAGTACTTC,CASSARGTSGQNIQYF
TRBD1,TRBV18,NA,TRBJ1-1,14,TGTGCCAGCTCTCCGGACAGGGTAAACACTGAAGCTTTCTTT,CASSPDRVNTEAFF
TRBD1,TRBV9,NA,TRBJ2-3,14,TGTGCCAGCAGCGGGGGACAGGGCGCAGATACGCAGTATTTT,CASSGGQGADTQYF
TRBD1,TRBV4-1,once,TRBJ2-6,18,TGCGCCAGCAGCCAAATCTATCAGGGGGCGGCGGGGGCCAACGTCCTGACTTTC,CASSQIYQGAAGANVLTF
NA,TRBV2,few,TRBJ1-2,14,TGTGCCAGCAGTGAGGGCTCAGGAGTCTATGGCTACACCTTC,CASSEGSGVYGYTF
NA,TRBV27,NA,TRBJ1-1,15,TGTGCCAGCAGCCCTCTCCAGGGGCGGGCCACTGAAGCTTTCTTT,CASSPLQGRATEAFF
NA,TRBV18,NA,TRBJ2-3,14,TGTGCCAGCTCACCCTCTTCTAGCACAGATACGCAGTATTTT,CASSPSSSTDTQYF
TRBD1,TRBV5-8,NA,TRBJ1-1,13,TGTGCCAGCAGCCAAGGGCCGGGACAGGGGGCCGAGTTT,CASSQGPGQGAEF
NA,TRBV4-1,NA,TRBJ2-1,15,TGCGCCAGCAGCCAAGATACCCTCCCTAGACGCGAGCAGTTCTTC,CASSQDTLPRREQFF
TRBD1,TRBV5-4,NA,TRBJ1-1,17,TGTGCCAGCAGCTCCGGACAGGGGAGGGGTTGGAGCACTGAAGCTTTCTTT,CASSSGQGRGWSTEAFF